The 13 T cell receptor beta chains below all came from one sample that was sequenced in a study of HIV-infected children after antiretroviral therapy interruption. Unique molecular identifiers were included in an RNA-based 3' RACE TCR library. TCRdb passed the 3' RACE reads through MiXCR, listing each CDR3 protein once. The sample has tens of thousands of distinct CDR3 sequences; 4.3% are singletons. Treatment specified: PENTA 11 planned treatment interruption arm or continuous ART arm. Sample: CD45RA+ CD4+ T cells from PBMCs, pooled from several time points, taken from a donor given antiretroviral therapy, either interrupted or continuous. Subset here: naive CD4+ CD45RA+ CD45RO- T cells. The receptors come from a pool of human donors with HIV.

There are many counts of this clonotype. The CDR3 spells CASSQDLGIKLYEQYF. CDR3 nucleotide sequence: TGTGCCAGCAGCCAAGATCTTGGGATTAAACTCTACGAGCAGTACTTC. This chain uses TRBV3-1 with TRBJ2-7, with unresolved D. Germline-derived CDR1 and CDR2 are LGHDT and YNNKEL (reference sequence). This CDR3 spans 16 amino acids. The germline V and J ends were trimmed by 0 bases and 3 bases, with 15 bases remaining between them.

There are many counts of this clonotype. The gene calls are TRBV28 and TRBJ1-4; maybe TRBD1 (6 bases). Germline V gene data show CDR1 as MDHEN and CDR2 as SYDVKM. The CDR3 length is 15 residues. The V end lost 1 base, the J end lost 7 bases, and 13 bases lay between the germline ends. In DNA, the CDR3 is TGTGCCAGCAGTTTATTGGGGGCGCGGGGTGAAAAACTGTTTTTT. Its translation is CASSLLGARGEKLFF. The entire variable domain, with the rest obtained from reference TRBV28 and TRBJ1-4, is as follows: DVKVTQSSRYLVKRTGEKVFLECVQDMDHENMFWYRQDPGLGLRLIYFSYDVKMKEKGDIPEGYSVSREKKERFSLILESASTNQTSMYLCASSLLGARGEKLFFGSGTQLSVL.

This chain links TRBV9 with TRBJ2-2; D gene uncertain. CDR3 length: 13 amino acids. V lost 3 bases and J 2 bases, leaving 5 bases between the germline ends. CDR1 and CDR2 from the germline V gene are SGDLS and YYNGEE. The CDR3 here is CASSAANTGELFF. The CDR3 bases are TGTGCCAGCAGCGCAGCTAACACCGGGGAGCTGTTTTTT.

This clonotype is labeled medium-sized. The chain couples TRBV20-1 to TRBJ1-2, with 8 bases identical to TRBD1. The CDR3 spans 12 residues. With V trimmed by 5 bases and J by 6 bases, 5 bases remained unmatched. The germline V gene has CDR1 DFQATT and CDR2 SNEGSKA (reference sequence). CDR3 bases: TGCAGTGCTTCGGACAGGGATAATGGCTACACCTTC. This encodes CSASDRDNGYTF.

The chain uses TRBV14 and TRBJ2-7, with 10 bases fitting TRBD1. The length of the CDR3 is 15 residues. Germline CDR1 SGHDN, CDR2 FVKESK. V shed 5 bases, J shed 6 bases, and the junction held 10 bases outside the gene matches. CDR3 loop: CASSATGTGASEQYF. CDR3 sequence (DNA): TGTGCCAGCAGCGCCACCGGGACAGGGGCCTCCGAGCAGTACTTC.

This clonotype was recorded at least ten times. The rearrangement joins TRBV12-3 or TRBV12-4 to TRBJ1-5; 10 bases align to TRBD1. The CDR3 length is 17 residues. V lost 6 bases and J lost 1; bases outside the gene matches: 9. In DNA, the CDR3 is TGTGCCAGCAGCCCCTCGACAGGGGGCTGGAGCAATCAGCCCCAGCATTTT. Translated, it gives CASSPSTGGWSNQPQHF.

This clonotype has a count of ten or more. The V gene is TRBV20-1, the J gene TRBJ1-4; 8 bases fit TRBD1. The CDR3 is 15 amino acids. Per germline, CDR1 DFQATT and CDR2 SNEGSKA (reference sequence). V was pared by 1 base and J by 5 bases, with 6 bases of the junction left unmatched. The chain's CDR3 is CSARVRTGLNEKLFF. The CDR3 region has the DNA TGCAGTGCTAGAGTAAGGACAGGGTTGAATGAAAAACTGTTTTTT.

There are many counts of this clonotype. CDR3 in DNA: TGTGCCAGCAGCCAAGATGGGGGGGGCTGGTCACCCCTCCACTTT. Translated, it gives CASSQDGGGWSPLHF. V and J are TRBV3-1 and TRBJ1-6, with D perhaps matching TRBD1 (6 bases). Germline CDR1 is LGHDT and CDR2 is YNNKEL (reference sequence). This CDR3 region has 15 residues. V dropped 0 bases and J dropped 10 bases, with 13 bases sitting between them.

The CDR3 DNA follows: TGTGCCTGGAGCAGAAGGGGAACTAATGAAAAACTGTTTTTT. Protein product: CAWSRRGTNEKLFF. This chain uses TRBV30 with TRBJ1-4, with a tentative D call TRBD1 (5 bases). This CDR3 has 14 amino acids. The ends were cut back, 3 bases at V and 1 base at J, with 9 bases in the middle. From germline, CDR1 is GTSNPN and CDR2 SVGIG (reference sequence).

The table lists this clonotype with many counts. CDR3 amino acids: CASSSIDTQYF. The CDR3 DNA follows: TGTGCCAGCAGTTCGATAGATACGCAGTATTTT. The chain joins TRBV27 to TRBJ2-3; D gene unclear. V dropped 4 bases and J dropped 5 bases, with 4 bases sitting between them. The CDR3 is made up of 11 amino acids. Germline V lookup: CDR1 MNHEY, CDR2 SMNVEV (reference sequence).

This clonotype was seen many times. The V call is TRBV12-5, the J call TRBJ2-3, with 7 bases that match TRBD1. After removal of 5 bases from V and 5 bases from J, the junction contained 1 base not matched to a gene. Per the germline V gene, CDR1 is LGHNT and CDR2 is FRNRAP. The CDR3 contains 12 residues. The CDR3 DNA reads as TGTGCTAGTGGTCGACAGGGAGATACGCAGTATTTT. Translation gives CASGRQGDTQYF.

This clonotype was seen repeatedly, ten times or more. The genes are TRBV7-8 and TRBJ2-1; D is unresolved. V dropped 5 bases and J dropped 5 bases, with 4 bases sitting between them. The CDR3 runs 11 residues. The germline V gene has CDR1 SGHVS and CDR2 FQNEAQ. The CDR3: CASSPDNEQFF. The CDR3 coding sequence is TGTGCCAGCAGCCCGGACAATGAGCAGTTCTTC.

This clonotype was observed a handful of times. The chain recombines TRBV5-1 with TRBJ1-4; the D gene is possibly TRBD1 (5 bases). Trimming cost V 3 bases and J 8 bases, with 11 bases left between them. Germline V CDR1 and CDR2: SGHRS, YFSETQ. The CDR3 is 13 amino acids. CDR3 residues: CASSSGSREKLFF. In DNA form, the CDR3 reads TGCGCCAGCAGCTCAGGGTCTCGCGAAAAACTGTTTTTT. Full variable domain (missing parts from reference TRBV5-1 and TRBJ1-4): KAGVTQTPRYLIKTRGQQVTLSCSPISGHRSVSWYQQTPGQGLQFLFEYFSETQRNKGNFPGRFSGRQFSNSRSEMNVSTLELGDSALYLCASSSGSREKLFFGSGTQLSVL.